The 12 T cell receptor beta chains below were found in one sample sequenced in a study. TCRdb re-called the RT-PCR reads through MiXCR, storing one row per CDR3 protein. The sample includes fewer than 800,000 distinct CDR3 sequences, 11% to 15% seen only once; the top ten take 3% to 4.5%. The sequenced sample was memory CD4+ T cells from blood. Receptors originate from a female donor in good health, serving as a healthy control.

The rearrangement links TRBV3-1 to TRBJ1-2, with D tentatively TRBD1 (5 bases). The CDR3 is 15 residues long. Trimming cost V 3 bases and J 1 base, with 12 bases left between them. Germline CDR1 and CDR2: LGHDT and YNNKEL (reference sequence). The CDR3 is CASSHGAGGNYGYTF. CDR3 sequence (DNA): TGTGCCAGCAGCCATGGCGCGGGGGGTAACTATGGCTACACCTTC. Variable domain in full (rest from reference TRBV3-1 and TRBJ1-2): DTAVSQTPKYLVTQMGNDKSIKCEQNLGHDTMYWYKQDSKKFLKIMFSYNNKELIINETVPNRFSPKSPDKAHLNLHINSLELGDSAVYFCASSHGAGGNYGYTFGSGTRLTVV.

V is TRBV5-1 and J is TRBJ2-2, with D hard to call. Germline assignment: CDR1 SGHRS and CDR2 YFSETQ. V lost 1 base and J lost 1, with 8 bases in between. The CDR3 covers 15 residues. The CDR3 DNA sequence: TGCGCCAGCAGCTTGCCCCAGGTGAACACCGGGGAGCTGTTTTTT. As protein: CASSLPQVNTGELFF. The full variable domain, in which reference TRBV5-1 and TRBJ2-2 provide the parts outside the CDR3, is KAGVTQTPRYLIKTRGQQVTLSCSPISGHRSVSWYQQTPGQGLQFLFEYFSETQRNKGNFPGRFSGRQFSNSRSEMNVSTLELGDSALYLCASSLPQVNTGELFFGEGSRLTVL.

This chain connects TRBV7-6 to TRBJ2-1, with 7 bases matching TRBD1. CDR1 is SGHVS and CDR2 is FNYEAQ in the germline V gene. The CDR3 runs 16 residues. V trimming: 3 bases; J trimming: 5 bases; junction bases outside the gene matches: 10. DNA for the CDR3: TGTGCCAGCAGCTTGGAGCCGCAGGGGGTAAACAATGAGCAGTTCTTC. Residues: CASSLEPQGVNNEQFF.

This clonotype occurred once. The CDR3 loop is CASSWGHGEGTDTQYF. The DNA for the CDR3 is TGTGCCAGCAGTTGGGGGCATGGGGAAGGCACAGATACGCAGTATTTT. V gene TRBV28 combines with J gene TRBJ2-3, with D possibly being TRBD1 (6 bases). The CDR3 has 16 residues. Trimming stripped 4 bases from V and 1 base from J, with 15 bases between. Germline V gives CDR1 MDHEN, CDR2 SYDVKM.

This clonotype was seen many times. V gene TRBV25-1 combines with J gene TRBJ2-5, with D possibly matching TRBD1 (7 bases). This CDR3 spans 15 amino acids. V was cut by 4 bases and J by 2 bases, with 14 bases left in between. Germline values: CDR1 MGHDK, CDR2 SYGVNS. The CDR3 region is CASSAYRGGQETQYF. CDR3 nucleotide sequence: TGTGCCAGCAGTGCTTACAGGGGAGGTCAAGAGACCCAGTACTTC.

The V gene is TRBV20-1, the J gene TRBJ2-5; maybe TRBD1 (5 bases). The CDR3 covers 13 residues. V lost 4 bases and J lost 6, with 15 bases in between. Germline CDR1 and CDR2: DFQATT and SNEGSKA (reference sequence). The CDR3 spells CSANTGPGKTQYF. Written as DNA, the CDR3 is TGCAGTGCTAATACAGGCCCCGGAAAGACCCAGTACTTC.

This clonotype was picked up a small number of times. The chain has TRBV5-1 and TRBJ2-5, with TRBD2 matching over 12 bases. The V segment lost 3 bases and the J segment 5 bases; nucleotides outside the gene matches: 5. The CDR3 consists of 15 residues. Germline V lookup: CDR1 SGHRS, CDR2 YFSETQ. CDR3 sequence reads: CASSSTSGRGETQYF. CDR3 nucleotides: TGCGCCAGCAGCTCGACTAGCGGGAGAGGGGAGACCCAGTACTTC.

Written as DNA, the CDR3 is TGCAGTGCTAGTTCGAGTCTAGCGGGCCACATTCAAGAGACCCAGTACTTC. As protein: CSASSSLAGHIQETQYF. This rearrangement joins TRBV20-1 to TRBJ2-5; 8 bases fit TRBD2. CDR1 is DFQATT and CDR2 is SNEGSKA in the germline V gene (reference sequence). The CDR3 length is 17 residues. Trimming at V came to 3 bases and at J to 2 bases, leaving 14 bases not matched to a gene.

Written as DNA, the CDR3 is TGTGCCAGCAGCCCCCGGCCGAATCAGCCCCAGCATTTT. It is translated as CASSPRPNQPQHF. The chain uses TRBV5-8 and TRBJ1-5; D not resolved. V dropped 4 bases and J dropped 4 bases, with 9 bases sitting between them. The CDR3 loop spans 13 amino acids. Germline V CDR1 and CDR2: SGHTS, YDEGEE.

This clonotype was seen a few times. The chain is built from TRBV7-4 and TRBJ2-7; perhaps TRBD1 as D (5 bases). This CDR3 has 14 residues. V shed 1 base and J shed 0 bases, with 7 bases lying between them. Germline CDR1 and CDR2: SGHVT and SQSDAQ. In DNA form, the CDR3 reads TGTGCCAGCAGCTTAGAACAGGACTCCTACGAGCAGTACTTC. This encodes CASSLEQDSYEQYF.

This clonotype was seen more than once but under ten times. J is TRBJ1-5 and V is TRBV20-1; TRBD1 matches at 7 bases. The length of the CDR3 is 17 residues. V dropped 3 bases and J dropped 2; count of bases not matched to a gene: 13. Per the germline V gene, CDR1 is DFQATT and CDR2 is SNEGSKA (reference sequence). The CDR3 coding sequence is TGCAGTGCTAGTCCCGACAGGGCGAGGTATGGCAATCAGCCCCAGCATTTT. As protein: CSASPDRARYGNQPQHF.

In this sample, this clonotype turned up many times. The V call is TRBV5-1, the J call TRBJ1-1, with 7 bases identical to TRBD1. This CDR3 region has 15 residues. Germline V gives CDR1 SGHRS, CDR2 YFSETQ. V lost 4 bases, J lost 6 bases, and 12 bases stayed unmatched. The CDR3 protein is CASSVTTGAYAEAFF. The DNA for the CDR3 is TGCGCCAGCAGCGTAACAACAGGGGCCTACGCTGAAGCTTTCTTT.